This entry is about one T cell receptor (beta chain). The data derive from a study of T cells after yellow fever vaccination. TCRdb processed the 5' RACE reads anew with MiXCR; each CDR3 protein has one entry. Among fewer than 450,000 distinct CDR3 sequences listed, roughly 8.4% were seen once. V lost 5 bases and J lost 3, with 8 bases in between. The CDR3 is made up of 12 amino acids. This chain links TRBV12-3 or TRBV12-4 with TRBJ2-7, with D possibly TRBD1 on 6 matching bases. The material was PBMCs, obtained more than 40 days after the first yellow fever vaccination. This clonotype was sampled from a man aged 18 to 30 who received the YFV17D yellow fever vaccine. The chain's CDR3 is CASSQTGYEQYV. In nucleotides, the CDR3 is TGTGCCAGCAGTCAGACAGGCTACGAGCAGTACGTC.